This T cell receptor beta chain was identified during a study of T cell repertoires in cytomegalovirus infection. Findings and caveats of the study: The ex vivo response was dominated by HLA-C-restricted CMV-specific TCR beta clonotypes. Cumulated frequencies of public TCR beta families served to identify carriers of CMV plus the relevant HLA.

V shed 7 bases, J shed 16 bases, and the junction held 14 bases outside the gene matches. This CDR3 spans 13 amino acids. Germline-derived CDR1 and CDR2 are SQVTM and ANQGSEA. As to this clonotype: The antigen remains unidentified.

MiXCR was run by TCRdb on the reads, yielding one entry per CDR3 protein. The sample records 250,000 to 400,000 distinct CDR3 sequences, 25% being singletons. This chain joins TRBV29-1 and TRBJ2-1; 12 bases are shared with TRBD2. The TCR sequence derives from a human donor in good health (CMV status not recorded). Some clones in this sample may be carry-over from other donors' samples. The source material was cultured PBMCs, sampled from culture after CMV antigen stimulation. The CDR3, as DNA: TGCAGCGCCCGTTGGGCTAGCGGGAGGGCCTTATTCTTC. It translates to CSARWASGRALFF.